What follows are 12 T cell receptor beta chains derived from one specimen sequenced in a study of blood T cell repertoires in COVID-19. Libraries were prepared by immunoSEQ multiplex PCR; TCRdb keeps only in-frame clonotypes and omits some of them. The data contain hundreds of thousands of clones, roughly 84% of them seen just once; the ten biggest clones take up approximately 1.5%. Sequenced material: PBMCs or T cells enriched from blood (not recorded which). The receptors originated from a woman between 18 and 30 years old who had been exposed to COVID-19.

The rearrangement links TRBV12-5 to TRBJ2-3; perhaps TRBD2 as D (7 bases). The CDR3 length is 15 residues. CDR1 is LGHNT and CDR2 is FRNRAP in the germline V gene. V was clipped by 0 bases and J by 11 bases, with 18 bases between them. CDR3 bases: TGTGCTAGTGGTTTGGTAGGCGGGGGCCCCACGGAGCAGTATTTT. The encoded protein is CASGLVGGGPTEQYF.

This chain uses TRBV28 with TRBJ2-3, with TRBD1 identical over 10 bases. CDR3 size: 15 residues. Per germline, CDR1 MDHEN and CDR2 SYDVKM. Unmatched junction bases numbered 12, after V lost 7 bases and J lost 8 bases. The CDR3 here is CASNPATGGRGTQYF. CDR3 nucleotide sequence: TGTGCCAGCAACCCCGCGACAGGGGGCAGAGGTACGCAGTATTTT.

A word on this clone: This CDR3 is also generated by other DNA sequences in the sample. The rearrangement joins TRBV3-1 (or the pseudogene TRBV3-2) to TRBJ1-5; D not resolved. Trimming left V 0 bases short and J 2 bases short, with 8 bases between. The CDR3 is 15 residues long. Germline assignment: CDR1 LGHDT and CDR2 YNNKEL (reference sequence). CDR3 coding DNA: TGTGCCAGCAGCCAAGATCCGGGTGGCAATCAGCCCCAGCATTTT. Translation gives CASSQDPGGNQPQHF.

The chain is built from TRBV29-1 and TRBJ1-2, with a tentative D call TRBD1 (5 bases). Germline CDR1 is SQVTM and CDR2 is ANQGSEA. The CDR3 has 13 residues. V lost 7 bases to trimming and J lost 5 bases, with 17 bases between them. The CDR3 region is CSAETAGQYGYTF. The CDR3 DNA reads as TGCAGCGCTGAGACAGCTGGGCAATATGGCTACACCTTC.

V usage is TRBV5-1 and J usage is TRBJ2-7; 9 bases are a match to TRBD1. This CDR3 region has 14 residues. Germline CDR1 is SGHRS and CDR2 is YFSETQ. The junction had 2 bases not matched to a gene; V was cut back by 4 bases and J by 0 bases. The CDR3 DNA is TGCGCCAGCAGCCGGGACAGGGACTCCTACGAGCAGTACTTC. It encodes CASSRDRDSYEQYF.

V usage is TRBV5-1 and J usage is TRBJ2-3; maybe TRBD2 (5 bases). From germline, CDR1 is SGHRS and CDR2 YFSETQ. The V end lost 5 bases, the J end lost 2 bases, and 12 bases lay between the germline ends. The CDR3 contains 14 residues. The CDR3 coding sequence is TGCGCCAGCAGTCCCGGGGAGACCACAGATACGCAGTATTTT. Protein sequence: CASSPGETTDTQYF.

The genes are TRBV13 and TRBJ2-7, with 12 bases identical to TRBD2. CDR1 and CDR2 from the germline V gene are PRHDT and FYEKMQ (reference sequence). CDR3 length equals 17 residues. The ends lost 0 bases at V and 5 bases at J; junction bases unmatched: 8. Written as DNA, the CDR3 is TGTGCCAGCAGCTTAGGGTACTCTAGCGGGAGGGCCCACGAGCAGTACTTC. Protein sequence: CASSLGYSSGRAHEQYF.

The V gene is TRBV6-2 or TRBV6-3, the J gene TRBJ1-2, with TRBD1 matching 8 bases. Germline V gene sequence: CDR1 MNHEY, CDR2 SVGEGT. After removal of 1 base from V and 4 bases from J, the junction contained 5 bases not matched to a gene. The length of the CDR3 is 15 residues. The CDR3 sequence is CASSYFDRGSYGYTF. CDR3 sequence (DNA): TGTGCCAGCAGTTACTTCGACAGGGGAAGCTATGGCTACACCTTC.

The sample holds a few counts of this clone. In nucleotides, the CDR3 is TGCGCCAGCAGCTTGGCTCCGGGGAGCATGAACACTGAAGCTTTCTTT. Its protein product is CASSLAPGSMNTEAFF. This rearrangement joins TRBV5-1 to TRBJ1-1; D unclear. Germline V CDR1 and CDR2: SGHRS, YFSETQ. The CDR3 loop spans 16 amino acids. The germline V and J ends were trimmed by 0 bases and 0 bases, with 12 bases remaining between them. The variable domain in full, with the rest retrieved from reference TRBV5-1 and TRBJ1-1, is KAGVTQTPRYLIKTRGQQVTLSCSPISGHRSVSWYQQTPGQGLQFLFEYFSETQRNKGNFPGRFSGRQFSNSRSEMNVSTLELGDSALYLCASSLAPGSMNTEAFFGQGTRLTVV.

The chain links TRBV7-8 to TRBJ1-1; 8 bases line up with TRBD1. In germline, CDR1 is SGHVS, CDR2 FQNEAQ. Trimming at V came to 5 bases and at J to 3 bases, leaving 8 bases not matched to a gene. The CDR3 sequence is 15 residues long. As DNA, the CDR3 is TGTGCCAGCAGCGCGTACAGGGGGGGAGACACTGAAGCTTTCTTT. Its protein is CASSAYRGGDTEAFF.

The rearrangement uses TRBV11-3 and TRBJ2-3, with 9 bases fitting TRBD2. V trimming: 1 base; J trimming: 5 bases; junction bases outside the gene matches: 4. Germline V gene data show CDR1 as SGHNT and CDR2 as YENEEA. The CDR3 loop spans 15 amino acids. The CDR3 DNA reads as TGTGCCAGCAGCTTAGGGACTAGCGCGGTAGATACGCAGTATTTT. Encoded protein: CASSLGTSAVDTQYF.

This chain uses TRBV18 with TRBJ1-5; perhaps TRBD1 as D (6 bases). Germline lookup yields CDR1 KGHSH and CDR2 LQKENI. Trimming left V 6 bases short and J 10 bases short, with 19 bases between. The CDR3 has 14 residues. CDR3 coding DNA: TGTGCCAGCTCGCTCGGGACACAACGTGAACCCCAGCATTTT. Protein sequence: CASSLGTQREPQHF.